These 13 T cell receptor beta chains share one sample of origin, sequenced in a study of blood T cell repertoires in COVID-19. The data were produced by immunoSEQ multiplex PCR, yet TCRdb's version contains in-frame clones alone and is incomplete. This table has 98,000 or so clones, 84% appearing once. Sequencing input: peripheral blood. Every receptor here comes from a man aged 55 to 70 with acute or convalescent COVID-19.

With regard to this clone: Germline is not matched at one junction end, which may reflect a read error. The chain has TRBV20-1 and TRBJ2-1, with 7 bases identical to TRBD1. Germline loops: CDR1 DFQATT, CDR2 SNEGSKA (reference sequence). The CDR3 sequence is 11 residues long. The CDR3 nucleotides are TGCAGTGCTAGAGATAGGACAGGAGCGATCTTC. It codes for CSARDRTGAIF.

This chain connects TRBV27 to TRBJ2-5; the D gene is possibly TRBD2 (6 bases). Between the trimmed V and J ends, which lost 4 bases and 3 bases, there was a span of 12 bases. CDR1 is MNHEY, CDR2 SMNVEV, per germline (reference sequence). CDR3 length equals 14 residues. The CDR3 nucleotides read TGTGCCAGCAGTTCGGGACTTCAAAAAGAGACCCAGTACTTC. Its protein is CASSSGLQKETQYF.

This clone turned up a few times. The J gene is TRBJ2-1, the V gene TRBV5-1, with 10 bases matching TRBD1. V gave up 0 bases and J gave up 7 bases; unmatched junction bases: 4. This CDR3 is 15 amino acids long. Germline values: CDR1 SGHRS, CDR2 YFSETQ. CDR3 sequence reads: CASSLEGTGVNEQFF. The DNA of the CDR3 is TGCGCCAGCAGCTTGGAGGGGACAGGGGTTAATGAGCAGTTCTTC. The full variable domain, completed using reference TRBV5-1 and TRBJ2-1, is KAGVTQTPRYLIKTRGQQVTLSCSPISGHRSVSWYQQTPGQGLQFLFEYFSETQRNKGNFPGRFSGRQFSNSRSEMNVSTLELGDSALYLCASSLEGTGVNEQFFGPGTRLTVL.

The rearrangement links TRBV6-6 to TRBJ2-1; TRBD2 matches at 8 bases. V was clipped by 2 bases and J by 9 bases; unmatched bases: 6. The germline V gene encodes CDR1 MNHNY and CDR2 SVGAGI (reference sequence). CDR3 length: 14 amino acids. The DNA of the CDR3 is TGTGCCAGCAGTTACCTTAGCGGGGAGGGTGAGCAGTTCTTC. It translates to CASSYLSGEGEQFF.

In this sample, this clone turned up a few times. J is TRBJ2-1 and V is TRBV7-8; 9 nucleotides match TRBD2. The CDR3 is made up of 16 amino acids. Trimming cost V 5 bases and J 8 bases; bases outside gene matches: 13. Germline CDR1 reads SGHVS; CDR2 reads FQNEAQ. CDR3 DNA sequence: TGTGCCAGCAGCCCTCGGGGGACTAGCAGTTCCCATGAGCAGTTCTTC. Its protein is CASSPRGTSSSHEQFF.

The rearrangement uses TRBV28 and TRBJ2-3, with D hard to call. V gave up 5 bases and J gave up 0 bases, with 15 bases separating them. This CDR3 is 16 amino acids long. The germline V gene has CDR1 MDHEN and CDR2 SYDVKM. CDR3 nucleotide sequence: TGTGCCAGCAGTGATACAAGATCGTCTAGCACAGATACGCAGTATTTT. It specifies CASSDTRSSSTDTQYF.

The chain uses TRBV3-1 (or the pseudogene TRBV3-2) and TRBJ2-1; 8 bases agree with TRBD2. The junction had 4 bases not matched to a gene; V was cut back by 0 bases and J by 6 bases. The CDR3 is 15 amino acids. Germline V gene sequence: CDR1 LGHDT, CDR2 YNNKEL (reference sequence). CDR3 protein: CASSQDLTSVNEQFF. As DNA, the CDR3 is TGTGCCAGCAGCCAAGATCTGACTAGCGTCAATGAGCAGTTCTTC.

The rearrangement uses TRBV27 and TRBJ1-2; TRBD1 is a possible D gene (6 bases). The germline gives CDR1 MNHEY, CDR2 SMNVEV (reference sequence). Trimming removed 4 bases at V and 4 bases at J, with 16 bases between. CDR3 size: 15 residues. CDR3 sequence: CASSSSGTNGYGYTF. The CDR3 DNA is TGTGCCAGCAGTTCCTCCGGGACAAACGGCTATGGCTACACCTTC.

The rearrangement links TRBV7-2 to TRBJ2-1; TRBD2 agrees at 9 bases. The CDR3 contains 14 residues. Germline V gives CDR1 SGHTA, CDR2 FQGNSA. The ends lost 3 bases at V and 6 bases at J; junction bases unmatched: 3. The CDR3: CASSFQLAGNEQFF. The CDR3 nucleotides read TGTGCCAGCAGCTTCCAACTAGCGGGCAATGAGCAGTTCTTC.

V and J are TRBV30 and TRBJ2-2, with D possibly TRBD1 on 6 matching bases. V was pared by 4 bases and J by 7 bases, with 13 bases between. In germline, CDR1 is GTSNPN, CDR2 SVGIG (reference sequence). CDR3 length: 13 amino acids. The CDR3 region has the DNA TGTGCCTGGAAGTTGGTAGGGGGCGGGGAGCTGTTTTTT. Protein product: CAWKLVGGGELFF.

J is TRBJ1-2 and V is TRBV3-1 (or the pseudogene TRBV3-2), with D hard to call. This CDR3 has 13 residues. Germline V gene data show CDR1 as LGHDT and CDR2 as YNNKEL (reference sequence). Trimming stripped 1 base from V and 8 bases from J, with 11 bases between. CDR3 bases: TGTGCCAGCAGCCAAGGCGGCGCGCCAGGCTACACCTTC. Translating it yields CASSQGGAPGYTF.

V and J are TRBV4-3 and TRBJ1-2; D is uncertain. There are 17 residues in the CDR3. CDR1 is LGHNA, CDR2 YSLEER, per germline. The V end was cut by 0 bases, the J end by 2 bases, with 16 bases between. The CDR3 reads CASSQEVEQVINYGYTF. CDR3 DNA sequence: TGCGCCAGCAGCCAAGAGGTCGAGCAGGTTATCAACTATGGCTACACCTTC.

The V call is TRBV6-2 or TRBV6-3, the J call TRBJ1-2, with no clear D. The V and J ends lost 3 bases and 7 bases respectively, with 12 bases between them. CDR1 is MNHEY, CDR2 SVGEGT, per germline. The CDR3 length is 13 residues. The CDR3 here is CASSYVTDGGYTF. The CDR3, as DNA: TGTGCCAGCAGTTATGTAACAGATGGTGGCTACACCTTC.